This T cell receptor (beta chain) is drawn from a study of cytomegalovirus exposure and HLA in healthy donors. Worth noting for this clone: The target antigen is unknown.

The donors (healthy individuals) were bone marrow donors. This PCR relied on a set of 60 Vbeta primers and 13 Jbeta primers. Study processing details: Roughly 10 million shared chains were among roughly 81 million unique TCR beta chains counted in a later analysis. TCRdb's copy holds only in-frame clones and misses some; the assay was immunoSEQ multiplex PCR. V and J calls and clone size follow that table, whereas D and trimming were derived from the DNA. There are about 160,000 clones in the sample; around 81% occur only once, and roughly 1.6% lies in the top ten. CDR3 length equals 15 residues. V lost 2 bases to trimming and J lost 1 base; unmatched junction nucleotides: 5. Per the germline V gene, CDR1 is SGHRS and CDR2 is YFSETQ. Findings and caveats of the study: Equally common other TCR beta chains were less clonally expanded than HLA-associated ones, a later analysis found. In an earlier analysis, most TCR beta V segments were productive about 87% or about 30% of the time.

J is TRBJ1-1 and V is TRBV5-1; TRBD1 matches 7 bases. The sequencing input was PBMCs. This clonotype was sampled from a man between 40 and 49 years old in good health and CMV-seronegative. The chain's CDR3 is CASSLNRGANTEAFF. CDR3 in DNA: TGCGCCAGCAGCTTAAACAGGGGTGCGAACACTGAAGCTTTCTTT.